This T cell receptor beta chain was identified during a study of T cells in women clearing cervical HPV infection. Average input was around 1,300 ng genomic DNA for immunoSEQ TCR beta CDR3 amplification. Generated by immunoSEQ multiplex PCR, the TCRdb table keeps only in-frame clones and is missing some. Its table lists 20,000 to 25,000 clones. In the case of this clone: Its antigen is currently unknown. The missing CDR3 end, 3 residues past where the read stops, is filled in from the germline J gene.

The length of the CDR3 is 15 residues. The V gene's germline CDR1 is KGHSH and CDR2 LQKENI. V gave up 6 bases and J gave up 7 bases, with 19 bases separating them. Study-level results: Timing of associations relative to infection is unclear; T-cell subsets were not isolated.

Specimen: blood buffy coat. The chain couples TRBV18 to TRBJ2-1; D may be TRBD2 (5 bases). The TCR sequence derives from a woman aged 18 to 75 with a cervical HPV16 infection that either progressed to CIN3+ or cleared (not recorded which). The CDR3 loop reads CASSQDYSDGNEQFF. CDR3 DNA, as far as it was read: TGTGCCAGCTCCCAAGACTACTCCGATGGGAATGAG.